This TCR beta chain appears in the sequencing data of a study of cytomegalovirus exposure and HLA in healthy donors. Overall study results and limits: Reportedly, diagnosis of cytomegalovirus status by the classifier showed high specificity and sensitivity. Most TCR beta V segments were productive about 87% or about 30% of the time in an earlier analysis.

This CDR3 region has 15 residues. Trimming cost V 2 bases and J 5 bases; bases outside gene matches: 8. The germline CDR1 and CDR2 sequences are SGDLS and YYNGEE. It was with 60 Vbeta and 13 Jbeta primers that the PCR ran. Some clones are missing from TCRdb's copy, which holds only in-frame ones; the method was immunoSEQ multiplex PCR. The sample lists about 140,000 clones, less than 85% occurring once. About this clone: The antigen remains unidentified.

The chain combines TRBV9 with TRBJ2-5, with 8 bases identical to TRBD1. The receptor was derived from a man aged 35 to 55 in good health and CMV-seropositive. Sequences were obtained from PBMCs. This CDR3 reads CASSVRQGFRETQYF. CDR3 nucleotides: TGTGCCAGCAGCGTGAGACAGGGGTTTCGGGAGACCCAGTACTTC.